The 11 T cell receptor beta chains in this list originate from one sample, sequenced in a study of blood T cells in healthy people across ages. A second PCR, run for about 7 to 11 cycles, used a sample-barcoded 5' primer plus a J-beta primer mix. Using its own MiXCR run on the 5' RACE reads, TCRdb lists one record per CDR3 protein. Here the sample spans 700,000 to 800,000 distinct CDR3 sequences, about 42% being singletons. Sequencing was carried out using blood. The receptors originated from a woman between 55 and 75 years old in good health.

The chain employs TRBV30 and TRBJ2-1; the D gene is possibly TRBD2 (5 bases). Germline CDR1 is GTSNPN and CDR2 is SVGIG (reference sequence). The CDR3 totals 16 residues. Between the trimmed V and J ends, which lost 4 bases and 4 bases, there was a span of 20 bases. The chain's CDR3 is CAWNRAEGVSYNEQFF. In nucleotides, the CDR3 is TGTGCCTGGAATAGGGCAGAGGGTGTGTCGTACAATGAGCAGTTCTTC.

The V gene is TRBV9, the J gene TRBJ2-1; 7 nucleotides match TRBD1. The DNA end lines up better with TRBJ2-7; the J call may be wrong. Germline CDR1 reads SGDLS; CDR2 reads YYNGEE. The CDR3 spans 16 residues. In DNA form, the CDR3 reads TGTGCCAGCAGCCAGGGGACAGCGAGCTCCTACAATGAGCAGTACTTC. Amino acids: CASSQGTASSYNEQYF.

In this sample, this clonotype turned up many times. This chain links TRBV20-1 with TRBJ2-5; possible D gene TRBD2, 5 bases. The J call is in doubt because the DNA end fits TRBJ2-7 better. The CDR3 contains 13 residues. In germline, CDR1 is DFQATT, CDR2 SNEGSKA (reference sequence). CDR3 in DNA: TGCAGTGCTAGTGAGGGCCCTCTGGGCGAGCAGTACTTC. It encodes CSASEGPLGEQYF.

The table lists this clonotype with a few counts. The chain employs TRBV20-1 and TRBJ2-7; 11 bases agree with TRBD1. Germline values: CDR1 DFQATT, CDR2 SNEGSKA (reference sequence). The V gene end was trimmed by 6 bases and the J gene end by 3 bases; junction bases not matched to a gene: 1. CDR3 length: 12 residues. The CDR3 loop is CSAGTGGYEQYF. The CDR3 DNA is TGCAGTGCCGGGACAGGGGGCTACGAGCAGTACTTC.

The rearrangement joins TRBV20-1 to TRBJ2-1, with TRBD1 matching 7 bases. Germline loops: CDR1 DFQATT, CDR2 SNEGSKA (reference sequence). V trimming: 1 base; J trimming: 5 bases; junction bases outside the gene matches: 5. The CDR3 runs 14 residues. Written as DNA, the CDR3 is TGCAGTGCTAGAGCTGGGACAGCGGACAATGAGCAGTTCTTC. As protein: CSARAGTADNEQFF.

The chain carries TRBV28 and TRBJ2-5; D is possibly TRBD2 (6 bases). Germline loops: CDR1 MDHEN, CDR2 SYDVKM. This CDR3 has 15 amino acids. The germline V and J ends were trimmed by 5 bases and 5 bases, with 18 bases remaining between them. The CDR3 protein is CASSPGGQGRETQYF. The DNA of the CDR3 is TGTGCCAGCAGTCCCGGAGGGCAGGGCCGGGAGACCCAGTACTTC. The variable domain in full, completed from reference TRBV28 and TRBJ2-5, reads DVKVTQSSRYLVKRTGEKVFLECVQDMDHENMFWYRQDPGLGLRLIYFSYDVKMKEKGDIPEGYSVSREKKERFSLILESASTNQTSMYLCASSPGGQGRETQYFGPGTRLLVL.

Remarks on this clonotype: The junction departs from the called germline gene at one end, perhaps through a read error. This rearrangement joins TRBV13 to TRBJ2-7, with D perhaps given as TRBD1 or TRBD2 (5 bases each). Judging by the DNA end, TRBJ2-5 fits better; the J call may be wrong. The germline V gene encodes CDR1 PRHDT and CDR2 FYEKMQ (reference sequence). CDR3 length: 15 residues. CDR3 DNA: TGTGTCAGCAGCTCCGGGACCACTTCCCCAGAGACCCAGTACTTC. Protein sequence: CVSSSGTTSPETQYF.

This clonotype was detected once. Sequence at one end of the junction differs from germline and may be a read error. The chain employs TRBV7-9 and TRBJ2-1, with TRBD2 identical over 11 bases. Germline V gene sequence: CDR1 SEHNR, CDR2 FQNEAQ (reference sequence). CDR3 length equals 17 residues. The CDR3 DNA reads as TGCGCCAGCAGCCAAGCCTTACTAGCGGGAGCCTACAATGAGCAGTTCTTC. This sequence encodes CASSQALLAGAYNEQFF.

V is TRBV27 and J is TRBJ2-1, with TRBD2 matching 10 bases. The germline gives CDR1 MNHEY, CDR2 SMNVEV (reference sequence). The CDR3 runs 15 residues. The junction had 9 bases not matched to a gene; V was cut back by 5 bases and J by 8 bases. This chain's CDR3 is CASSPQGAGGHEQFF. DNA of the CDR3: TGTGCCAGCAGTCCCCAGGGAGCGGGAGGGCATGAGCAGTTCTTC.

About this clonotype: A read error is possible here, since a much larger clone lies one base away. This rearrangement joins TRBV7-2 to TRBJ2-7; D possibly matches TRBD1 or TRBD2 (5 bases each). Germline assignment: CDR1 SGHTA and CDR2 FQGNSA. The CDR3 spans 14 residues. The V end was cut by 11 bases, the J end by 2 bases, with 19 bases between. CDR3 sequence (DNA): TGTGCCTGCGGTCGGGACCCGGGCCCCTACGAGCAGTACTTC. This gives the protein CACGRDPGPYEQYF. Full variable domain (outside the CDR3, taken from reference TRBV7-2 and TRBJ2-7): GAGVSQSPSNKVTEKGKDVELRCDPISGHTALYWYRQSLGQGLEFLIYFQGNSAPDKSGLPSDRFSAERTGGSVSTLTIQRTQQEDSAVYLCACGRDPGPYEQYFGPGTRLTVT.

CDR3 sequence reads: CASSPDWGTEAFF. The DNA of the CDR3 is TGTGCCAGCAGCCCAGACTGGGGGACTGAAGCTTTCTTT. The chain recombines TRBV14 with TRBJ1-1, with a weak D call TRBD1 (5 bases). The V end lost 4 bases, the J end lost 5 bases, and 11 bases lay between the germline ends. The CDR3 is 13 residues long. Per the germline V gene, CDR1 is SGHDN and CDR2 is FVKESK. Combining the CDR3 with reference TRBV14 and TRBJ1-1 gives the whole variable domain EAGVTQFPSHSVIEKGQTVTLRCDPISGHDNLYWYRRVMGKEIKFLLHFVKESKQDESGMPNNRFLAERTGGTYSTLKVQPAELEDSGVYFCASSPDWGTEAFFGQGTRLTVV.